A single sample is the source of the 27 T cell receptor beta chains below, sequenced in a study of patients and donors after allogeneic stem cell transplantation. TCRdb ran MiXCR on the RT-PCR reads and lists one entry per CDR3 protein. The sample lists 200,000 to 250,000 distinct CDR3 sequences, roughly 13% seen once, with about 9.9% in the top ten. Sequences were obtained from blood, either unsorted or a sorted T cell fraction (not recorded which). Receptors were obtained from a human donor who was either an allogeneic HSCT recipient or a stem cell or donor lymphocyte infusion donor (not recorded which). It is not recorded whose cells these are; they may come from a transplant donor.

This clonotype showed up many times. The chain links TRBV6-4 to TRBJ1-1; D is perhaps TRBD1 (5 bases). In germline, CDR1 is MRHNA, CDR2 SNTAGT. This CDR3 is built from 14 residues. V lost 4 bases to trimming and J lost 0 bases, with 9 bases between them. CDR3 region: CASSASGMNTEAFF. For the CDR3, the DNA is TGTGCCAGCAGTGCCTCAGGGATGAACACTGAAGCTTTCTTT.

This chain connects TRBV7-8 to TRBJ1-5; no definite D call. From germline, CDR1 is SGHVS and CDR2 FQNEAQ. The CDR3 contains 16 residues. V was shortened by 4 bases and J by 0 bases, with 13 bases between the two germline ends. The CDR3 region is CASSSRRTVSNQPQHF. CDR3 nucleotide sequence: TGTGCCAGCAGCTCGCGGCGGACGGTTAGCAATCAGCCCCAGCATTTT. Variable domain in full (rest from reference TRBV7-8 and TRBJ1-5): GAGVSQSPRYKVAKRGQDVALRCDPISGHVSLFWYQQALGQGPEFLTYFQNEAQLDKSGLPSDRFFAERPEGSVSTLKIQRTQQEDSAVYLCASSSRRTVSNQPQHFGDGTRLSIL.

A few counts support this clonotype. V is TRBV14 and J is TRBJ1-5; 8 positions agree with TRBD1. This CDR3 is 15 amino acids long. The germline CDR1 and CDR2 sequences are SGHDN and FVKESK. The V gene end was trimmed by 3 bases and the J gene end by 0 bases; junction bases not matched to a gene: 1. CDR3 residues: CASSQGTGSNQPQHF. In DNA, the CDR3 is TGTGCCAGCAGCCAGGGGACAGGTAGCAATCAGCCCCAGCATTTT. The complete variable domain, with remaining parts taken from reference TRBV14 and TRBJ1-5, reads EAGVTQFPSHSVIEKGQTVTLRCDPISGHDNLYWYRRVMGKEIKFLLHFVKESKQDESGMPNNRFLAERTGGTYSTLKVQPAELEDSGVYFCASSQGTGSNQPQHFGDGTRLSIL.

This clonotype was seen only a few times. The CDR3 loop reads CASSRGLLGGNQPQHF. The CDR3 DNA is TGTGCCAGCAGCCGAGGACTCCTAGGAGGCAATCAGCCCCAGCATTTT. This sequence joins TRBV28 and TRBJ1-5; D not certain. The CDR3 has 16 residues. V shed 6 bases and J shed 2 bases, with 17 bases lying between them. Germline V lookup: CDR1 MDHEN, CDR2 SYDVKM.

This clonotype came up a few times. The CDR3 DNA reads as TGTGCCAGCAGCCCGCCGGTTGTCGACTATGGCTACACCTTC. Translation: CASSPPVVDYGYTF. J is TRBJ1-2 and V is TRBV5-5; D ambiguous. Per germline, CDR1 SGHKS and CDR2 YYEKEE (reference sequence). The V gene lost 4 bases and the J gene lost 3 bases, with 13 bases spanning the gap. The CDR3 is made up of 14 amino acids.

The chain joins TRBV12-3 or TRBV12-4 to TRBJ1-5; no definite D call. With 2 bases removed from V and 4 bases from J, the gap between germline ends came to 6 bases. The CDR3 sequence is 13 residues long. This CDR3 reads CASSLKGNQPQHF. The CDR3 nucleotides read TGTGCCAGCAGTTTAAAAGGGAATCAGCCCCAGCATTTT.

This clonotype occurred many times. The chain recombines TRBV5-1 with TRBJ2-1; D is perhaps TRBD1 (6 bases). The CDR3 spans 14 residues. Germline CDR1 is SGHRS and CDR2 is YFSETQ. Trimming removed 0 bases at V and 9 bases at J, with 13 bases between. The DNA for the CDR3 is TGCGCCAGCAGCTTGGCCACTAACAGGGCTGAGCAGTTCTTC. It translates to CASSLATNRAEQFF.

V and J are TRBV21-1 and TRBJ2-7; TRBD1 was called by the table and not checked on the DNA. TRBV21-1 is assigned pseudogene status. The CDR3 is made up of 19 amino acids. CDR3 in DNA: TGTGCCAGCAGCAAACCATGGCAACGACAGGCGGGGAGCTCCTACGAGCAGTACTTC. Its protein is CASSKPWQRQAGSSYEQYF.

This chain links TRBV7-2 with TRBJ2-6; D perhaps matches TRBD1 (6 bases). Trimming stripped 5 bases from V and 2 bases from J, with 10 bases between. CDR1 and CDR2 from the germline V gene are SGHTA and FQGNSA. The length of the CDR3 is 15 residues. The DNA of the CDR3 is TGTGCCAGCAGCATGAACAGGGCTGGGGCCAACGTCCTGACTTTC. Residues: CASSMNRAGANVLTF.

This rearrangement joins TRBV20-1 to TRBJ1-6, with TRBD1 identical over 10 bases. The J segment lost 7 bases and the V segment lost 6 bases, leaving 9 bases of the junction unmatched. The CDR3 has 15 amino acids. Germline CDR1 and CDR2: DFQATT and SNEGSKA (reference sequence). The CDR3 coding sequence is TGCAGTGCCAGACGGGGGACAGGGGCGAATTCACCCCTCCACTTT. The encoded protein is CSARRGTGANSPLHF.

The CDR3 DNA follows: TGTGCCAGCGCCGAGGTCCCAGGGATCATGAACACTGAAGCTTTCTTT. This gives the protein CASAEVPGIMNTEAFF. The J gene is TRBJ1-1, the V gene TRBV7-2; possible D gene TRBD1, 5 bases. V was trimmed by 8 bases and J by 0 bases, leaving 19 bases between them. The CDR3 runs to 16 residues. Germline V gene sequence: CDR1 SGHTA, CDR2 FQGNSA.

The chain couples TRBV20-1 to TRBJ1-2; D not resolved. This CDR3 region has 13 residues. V was clipped by 6 bases and J by 4 bases, with 15 bases between them. Germline loops: CDR1 DFQATT, CDR2 SNEGSKA (reference sequence). For the CDR3, the DNA is TGCAGTGCCCAAATTGACTGGATCTATGGCTACACCTTC. Translated, it gives CSAQIDWIYGYTF.

The rearrangement joins TRBV10-1 to TRBJ2-1; 9 bases align to TRBD2. Germline loops: CDR1 WNHNN, CDR2 SYGVQD (reference sequence). Trimming at V came to 3 bases and at J to 6 bases, leaving 9 bases not matched to a gene. The CDR3 totals 16 residues. Here the CDR3 DNA reads TGCGCCAGCAGTGACCTAGGCGGGGGGGCCTTCAATGAGCAGTTCTTC. Its translation is CASSDLGGGAFNEQFF.

The rearrangement uses TRBV19 and TRBJ1-1; D ambiguous. Trimming took 7 bases from V and 0 from J, leaving 12 bases between them. Germline CDR1 LNHDA, CDR2 SQIVND (reference sequence). CDR3 length: 14 residues. The CDR3 loop reads CASIIDGLNTEAFF. The CDR3 nucleotides read TGTGCCAGTATAATTGACGGGCTGAACACTGAAGCTTTCTTT.

J is TRBJ2-7 and V is TRBV19, with 9 bases matching TRBD1. CDR1 is LNHDA and CDR2 is SQIVND in the germline V gene (reference sequence). V lost 11 bases and J lost 2; bases outside the gene matches: 7. The length of the CDR3 is 13 residues. In nucleotides, the CDR3 is TGTGCCGGAAGGACAGGGGATCCCTACGAGCAGTACTTC. It translates to CAGRTGDPYEQYF.

The genes are TRBV7-2 and TRBJ2-2; 8 bases are a match to TRBD1. The V and J ends lost 0 bases and 5 bases, in that order; junction bases with no gene match: 5. The germline V gene has CDR1 SGHTA and CDR2 FQGNSA. The length of the CDR3 is 16 residues. The CDR3 spells CASSLASWTGTGELFF. CDR3 DNA sequence: TGTGCCAGCAGCTTAGCATCGTGGACAGGGACCGGGGAGCTGTTTTTT. The full variable domain, its missing parts supplied by reference TRBV7-2 and TRBJ2-2, is GAGVSQSPSNKVTEKGKDVELRCDPISGHTALYWYRQSLGQGLEFLIYFQGNSAPDKSGLPSDRFSAERTGGSVSTLTIQRTQQEDSAVYLCASSLASWTGTGELFFGEGSRLTVL.

This clonotype was picked up a small number of times. The gene calls are TRBV24-1 and TRBJ2-3; 10 bases align to TRBD2. Germline V CDR1 and CDR2: KGHDR, SFDVKD. CDR3 size: 18 residues. J was trimmed by 6 bases and V by 4 bases; bases with no gene match: 15. The CDR3 spells CATSDPTNLAGVWDTQYF. In DNA, the CDR3 is TGTGCCACCAGTGACCCGACGAATCTAGCGGGGGTTTGGGATACGCAGTATTTT.

The J gene is TRBJ2-1, the V gene TRBV28; the match to TRBD2 covers 8 bases. Germline CDR1 MDHEN, CDR2 SYDVKM. After removal of 9 bases from V and 15 bases from J, the junction contained 16 bases not matched to a gene. This CDR3 region has 13 residues. The CDR3 is CASSGTSSYRGFF. The CDR3 coding sequence is TGTGCCAGTTCCGGGACTAGTTCCTACCGGGGGTTCTTC.

The gene calls are TRBV27 and TRBJ2-7; D unresolved. Germline values: CDR1 MNHEY, CDR2 SMNVEV (reference sequence). Trimming pared 5 bases from V and 0 bases from J, leaving 11 bases between. There are 14 residues in the CDR3. The chain's CDR3 is CASSTDGRSYEQYF. Written as DNA, the CDR3 is TGTGCCAGCAGTACGGACGGGCGCTCCTACGAGCAGTACTTC.

V is TRBV6-2 or TRBV6-3 and J is TRBJ1-2; D remains unclear. Germline loops: CDR1 MNHEY, CDR2 SVGEGT. The germline V and J ends were trimmed by 7 bases and 0 bases, with 15 bases remaining between them. This CDR3 is built from 15 residues. The CDR3 DNA reads TGTGCCAGCAACCTCGTGGGCCAGGCTAACTATGGCTACACCTTC. Translation gives CASNLVGQANYGYTF.

The chain joins TRBV7-2 to TRBJ1-4; possible D gene TRBD1, 6 bases. CDR1 and CDR2 from the germline V gene are SGHTA and FQGNSA. There are 15 residues in the CDR3. The germline V and J ends were trimmed by 7 bases and 8 bases, with 20 bases remaining between them. The CDR3, as DNA: TGTGCCAGCACCCCAAGGGGGATGGGGTTCGAAAAACTGTTTTTT. It specifies CASTPRGMGFEKLFF.

This chain connects TRBV3-1 to TRBJ1-3; D may be TRBD1 (6 bases). Trimming cost V 3 bases and J 0 bases, with 18 bases left between them. Germline CDR1 is LGHDT and CDR2 is YNNKEL (reference sequence). The CDR3 is 18 amino acids. CDR3 residues: CASSHMWGASGSGNTIYF. As DNA, the CDR3 is TGTGCCAGCAGCCATATGTGGGGGGCGAGTGGCTCTGGAAACACCATATATTTT.

The V and J genes are TRBV24-1 and TRBJ1-2; 7 bases map to TRBD1. V gave up 4 bases and J gave up 7 bases; unmatched junction bases: 5. The CDR3 extends over 13 amino acids. Germline values: CDR1 KGHDR, CDR2 SFDVKD. The CDR3 loop is CATSEVHRGGYTF. Here the CDR3 DNA reads TGTGCCACCAGTGAAGTCCACAGGGGTGGCTACACCTTC.

The chain couples TRBV6-1 to TRBJ1-5; D gene unclear. V lost 7 bases to trimming and J lost 0 bases, with 10 bases between them. This CDR3 comprises 14 residues. Germline V lookup: CDR1 MNHNS, CDR2 SASEGT. CDR3 DNA sequence: TGTGCCAGCACTCAGAGCTATAGCAATCAGCCCCAGCATTTT. Translating gives CASTQSYSNQPQHF.

The rearrangement links TRBV11-1 to TRBJ2-5, with TRBD1 matching 7 bases. Germline lookup yields CDR1 SGHAT and CDR2 FQDESV (reference sequence). The CDR3 extends over 18 amino acids. J lost 4 bases, V lost 5 bases, and 19 bases had no gene match. The CDR3 bases are TGTGCCAGCAGCGAAAGTAAATGGGAGACAGGGATTTTAGAGACCCAGTACTTC. Translating it yields CASSESKWETGILETQYF.

This clonotype has just a few counts. This CDR3 reads CAISYERVETQYF. CDR3 nucleotides: TGTGCCATCAGTTATGAGCGGGTAGAGACCCAGTACTTC. The chain joins TRBV10-3 to TRBJ2-5; maybe TRBD2 (6 bases). This CDR3 comprises 13 residues. Deletions cut 5 bases from V and 4 bases from J, with 11 bases between. CDR1 and CDR2 (germline): ENHRY, SYGVKD.

In this sample, this clonotype turned up a few times. J is TRBJ2-3 and V is TRBV2; a possible D gene is TRBD2 (5 bases). CDR1 and CDR2 (germline): SNHLY, FYNNEI. Trimming took 7 bases from V and 8 from J, leaving 13 bases between them. This CDR3 region has 12 residues. The DNA of the CDR3 is TGTGCCAGCAAACTAGACATAGGTACGCAGTATTTT. Its translation is CASKLDIGTQYF.